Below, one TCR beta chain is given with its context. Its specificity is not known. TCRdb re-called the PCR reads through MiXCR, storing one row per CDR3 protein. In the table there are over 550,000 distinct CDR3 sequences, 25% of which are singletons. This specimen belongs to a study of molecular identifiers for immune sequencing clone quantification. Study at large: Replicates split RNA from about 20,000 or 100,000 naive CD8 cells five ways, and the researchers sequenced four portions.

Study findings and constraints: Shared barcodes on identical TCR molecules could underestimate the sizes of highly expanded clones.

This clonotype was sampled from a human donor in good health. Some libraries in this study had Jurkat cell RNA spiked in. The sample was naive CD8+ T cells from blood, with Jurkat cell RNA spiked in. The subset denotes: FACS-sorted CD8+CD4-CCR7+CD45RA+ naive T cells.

The CDR3 loop is CSGRGTTGMNEQFF. CDR3 DNA: TGCAGCGGACGGGGGACTACCGGTATGAATGAGCAGTTCTTC. The rearrangement links TRBV29-1 to TRBJ2-1; 7 bases agree with TRBD2. CDR1 SQVTM and CDR2 ANQGSEA come from the germline V gene. V gave up 7 bases and J gave up 7 bases; unmatched junction bases: 13. The CDR3 covers 14 residues.